This T cell receptor beta chain is from a study of cytomegalovirus exposure and HLA in healthy donors. In its sample, this clone was seen once. Trimming took 1 base from V and 2 from J; bases not matched to a gene: 4. Germline V gene data show CDR1 as KGHSH and CDR2 as LQKENI. The length of the CDR3 is 17 residues. It was with 60 Vbeta and 13 Jbeta primers that the PCR ran. Only in-frame clones appear in the TCRdb table, and some are missing; sequencing was by immunoSEQ multiplex PCR. The sample contains some 130,000 clones, around 80% of which appear only once. The chain uses TRBV18 and TRBJ2-2; 10 bases are a match to TRBD1. Sequencing used PBMCs. This sequence originates from a human donor in good health. CDR3 sequence reads: CASSPRDRGSNTGELFF. The CDR3 region has the DNA TGTGCCAGCTCACCACGGGACAGGGGCAGTAACACCGGGGAGCTGTTTTTT.